This TCR beta chain stems from a study of cytomegalovirus exposure and HLA in healthy donors (dated by TCRdb to about 2017). At the level of the whole study: According to an earlier analysis of 587 of the donors, about 179 million T cells yielded 117 million unique TCR beta sequences and 276 Gb of sequence data. The genetic ancestry cluster associated with self-reported Caucasian donors included around 76% of the 398 genotyped donors. The study aimed to test whether signatures of past pathogen exposure could be identified by cataloging public T cell receptors. In the later analysis, no new phenotypic data were used to find candidate immune exposures; instead, reliance was placed on TCR beta sequences and their occurrence across donors. An earlier analysis of around 580 of the donors used high-throughput TCR beta sequencing to judge whether each TCR beta V gene segment behaved as functional or pseudogenic. Both class I and class II loci were covered by HLA typing, at four-digit resolution. High-throughput TCR immunosequencing, statistical association of individual TCRs with disease status, and machine learning were combined to predict cytomegalovirus infection status. A later genetic analysis took genome-wide SNP genotypes for about three fifths of the 666 donors and used that subset as a discovery cohort. Donor age, sex, ethnicity and CMV serostatus were compiled alongside the repertoire data. An early release that covered some 640 HLA-typed donors contained about 300 gigabases of sequencing data and 85 million to 100 million unique TCR sequences. Several DR-DQ haplotypes were treated as single units for association and clustering because of strong linkage in the cohort. Across around 400 genotyped donors of the cohort, an average of approximately 200,000 unique TCR beta nucleotide sequences per donor were sequenced, and approximately 19% of those sequences were non-productive. Every discovery cohort repertoire had been produced on one sequencing platform. A separate validation cohort of some 130 different subjects was used in addition to the roughly 700-subject first cohort. A later analysis re-analyzed previously published TCR beta repertoires from about 600 donors and added high-resolution HLA genotyping to study TCR occurrence patterns. The number of donors typed differed by locus, with roughly 629-640 for A, B, C, DRB1 and DQB1, roughly 520 for DQA1, about 610 for DPA1, and around 460 for DPB1. The study profiled the T cell repertoires of 500 to 800 subjects by immunosequencing and related them to cytomegalovirus serostatus.

Points on this clone: The antigen it recognizes is unknown. No base quality information exists; no much larger clone differs at one position.

The library relied on the immunoSEQ multiplex PCR assay. For the multiplex PCR, a mixture combining 60 forward primers for TCR Vbeta segments and 13 reverse primers for TCR Jbeta segments was used. The CDR3 region of rearranged TCR beta genes was amplified from genomic DNA by a multiplex PCR assay. On the Illumina HiSeq System, the amplified TCR beta libraries were sequenced as 87-base-pair reads. As for the original processing: A later analysis counted about 80 million unique TCR beta chains across the 550 to 750 repertoires, and some 11 million of these chains were shared by at least two donors. To remove PCR and sequencing errors, raw reads were error-corrected and collapsed into unique sequences using a nearest-neighbor algorithm that merged closely related sequences. Alignment of CDR3 sequences to IMGT reference sequences was used to assign V, D and J gene segments. Each retained sequence needed at least a six-nucleotide match to both a V gene segment and a J gene segment. Rearrangements were called productive when the CDR3 lacked stop codons and stayed in frame with V and J; all others were non-productive. Following IMGT convention, CDR3 was defined as the stretch from the second conserved V-encoded cysteine up to the conserved J-encoded phenylalanine. The earlier analysis of 450 to 750 of the donors excluded any sequence lacking an unambiguous match to a single V gene segment. An earlier analysis of a few hundred of the donors called V segments functional above 56.7% productive rearrangements and segregating when the between-donor standard deviation exceeded 5%. A statistical classification framework was built for diagnosing cytomegalovirus status from the catalog of TCR beta chain sequences. A later analysis assigned V and J genes by comparing TCR nucleotide sequences with IMGT/GENE-DB human TR gene sequences. In a later analysis, CDR3 sequences and most-parsimonious VDJ recombination scenarios were assigned using the TCRdist pipeline. A later analysis defined each TCR beta chain by its CDR3 amino acid sequence plus V-gene family, and excluded reads lacking a unique V-gene family. In a later analysis, nearly 600 highly shared, low-generation-probability nucleotide sequences were removed to address suspected cross-contamination and a sequencing artifact. In a later analysis, a clonal expansion index was calculated for each public chain from normalized within-repertoire ranks of inferred template counts. In a later analysis, generation probabilities were computed with a VDJ recombination model fitted to out-of-frame rearrangements, and the resulting probabilities were checked against IGoR. In a later analysis, hypergeometric tests were used to score TCR-TCR, TCR-HLA and TCR-CMV co-occurrence, with a repertoire-size bias correction applied to TCR pairs. A later analysis estimated false discovery rates by permuting HLA or CMV assignments 20 times. In a later analysis, co-occurring TCRs were grouped with DBSCAN, and TCRdist sequence similarity was added when clustering was performed within HLA-allele-positive subsets. Repertoires with fewer than 30,000 or more than 120,000 public chains were left out of co-occurrence clustering, as were several repertoires with anomalous nucleotide sharing. In TCRdb, the immuneACCESS table is reduced to in-frame sequences with V and J assigned. These tables do not hold every clone; where another copy was compared, an unresolved V gene accounts for under half, and the others remain unexplained. V, J and clone size were drawn from that table, and D and trimming were deduced from the DNA. The sample records 150,000 or so clones, about 80% of which are singletons. The leading ten clones occupy 10% to 15% of the sample.

The cohort consisted of more than 650 healthy bone marrow donors. At the time of sampling, every cohort member was nominally healthy, though immune exposures that went unrecorded were likely present. The donor was CMV seropositive and belonged to the group of 250 to 300 seropositive cohort members. Each donor provided a peripheral blood sample, and peripheral blood mononuclear cells were used for TCR beta sequencing. Genomic DNA was extracted from the blood cell samples with the Qiagen DNeasy Blood Extraction Kit. What the authors observed across the whole study: A cluster of highly shared sequence variants was judged likely to be a technical artifact of the sequencing pipeline. In a later analysis, most CMV-associated TCR beta chains were found to appear HLA-restricted, with HLA associations seemingly driven largely by CMV exposure. In the study, about 150 TCR beta chains were listed as associated with cytomegalovirus. Because HLA typing was missing for some donors at each locus, association tests included only the typed subset. In a later genetic analysis, fewer N-insertions in productive TCRs were reported among donors in an Asian-associated ancestry cluster than the approximately 670-donor mean. A later genetic analysis associated a missense DCLRE1C variant with V-gene and J-gene trimming of TCR beta chains, and an independent cohort replicated the association. Linkage disequilibrium might explain the correlated functional status among segregating V segments, but an unknown experimental factor could not be ruled out. The authors suggested that the approach could potentially be extended to other disease states and immunological phenotypes. Strong co-occurrence of HLA alleles, especially DR and DQ, made assigning TCR associations to individual alleles difficult. In a later analysis, several top co-occurrence clusters were reported to appear linked to parvovirus B19, influenza, CMV and Epstein-Barr virus. A further reported finding was that TCR beta sequences accurately predicted the HLA-A and HLA-B alleles for most subjects in the first cohort. The classifier was reported to diagnose cytomegalovirus status with high specificity and sensitivity in both the original cohort and the validation cohort. The presence/absence analyses assumed that sequencing depth was roughly uniform across donors, and that assumption may not be true. In a later analysis, HLA-associated TCR beta chains showed more clonal expansion and lower generation probabilities than non-associated chains that were equally common. Because the 87-base-pair reads could not distinguish some IMGT-functional V segments, including TRBV6-2 and TRBV6-3, those segments were excluded. Most TCR sequences were observed very rarely across donors, whereas some public TCRs were present in many individuals. An earlier analysis of approximately 540 of the donors showed that most TCR beta V segments appeared in productive rearrangements either about 87% or about 30% of the time, which broadly matched IMGT annotations. This cohort had only TCR beta chains sequenced, and the lack of alpha or paired-chain data limited which features could be detected. In vitro tests confirmed that a few of the cytomegalovirus-associated TCR beta chains recognize cytomegalovirus antigens. For the cohort, immune exposure information was limited to CMV serostatus. In a later analysis, around 15,000 TCR beta sequences were associated with specific HLA alleles at a false discovery rate of 0.05. According to a later analysis, TCR association rates differed among HLA loci, with DRB1 alleles showing the most associated TCRs and HLA-C alleles showing the fewest. Some 15 rarely observed V segments, including chromosome 9 orphons, were excluded from the earlier analysis of a few hundred of the donors because counts were too low.

CDR1 and CDR2, looked up from the germline V gene, are SGHTA and FQGNSA. Relative to germline, V is missing 2 bases and J is missing 5 bases, with 5 bases of the junction outside any gene match. The CDR3 numbers 16 residues from cysteine through phenylalanine. The kept DNA is CDR3 alone, 48 bases in frame from the first base. The source material was PBMCs. The origin of this receptor is a man in his forties in good health and CMV-seropositive. This chain joins TRBV7-2 to TRBJ2-1, and 11 junction bases match TRBD2. The CDR3 reads as follows: CASSLWGTSGNNEQFF. The DNA reads TGTGCCAGCAGCTTATGGGGGACTAGCGGCAACAATGAGCAGTTCTTC.